This passage covers 26 T cell receptor beta chains from one sample sequenced in a study of blood T cell repertoires in COVID-19. TCRdb's table, derived via immunoSEQ multiplex PCR, lists solely in-frame clones and lacks some. The sample holds about 87,000 clones, around 80% seen once. The sample consisted of peripheral blood. Receptor source: a woman of 80 years or more with active or convalescent COVID-19.

The chain joins TRBV5-4 to TRBJ2-6, with 7 bases that match TRBD1. There are 18 residues in the CDR3. The V and J ends lost 1 base and 2 bases, in that order; junction bases with no gene match: 9. CDR1 SGHNT and CDR2 YYREEE come from the germline V gene (reference sequence). The CDR3 DNA sequence: TGTGCCAGCAGCTTGCGGCGGCAGACAGGGACTGGGGCCAACGTCCTGACTTTC. As protein: CASSLRRQTGTGANVLTF.

About this clone: Other DNA sequences in this specimen translate into the identical CDR3. The chain joins TRBV19 to TRBJ1-5, with 9 positions matching TRBD1. The CDR3 spans 16 residues. Losses at the gene ends were 3 bases for V and 3 bases for J; bases not matched to a gene: 6. Germline V gives CDR1 LNHDA, CDR2 SQIVND (reference sequence). Here the CDR3 reads CASSIEGQGVNQPQHF. For the CDR3, the DNA is TGTGCCAGTAGTATCGAGGGACAGGGAGTCAATCAGCCCCAGCATTTT.

V usage is TRBV5-1 and J usage is TRBJ1-2, with D uncertain. The CDR3 runs to 15 residues. Germline-derived CDR1 and CDR2 are SGHRS and YFSETQ. Trimming took 4 bases from V and 3 from J, leaving 16 bases between them. CDR3 region: CASSQMGLGDYGYTF. For the CDR3, the DNA is TGCGCCAGCAGCCAGATGGGCCTCGGGGACTATGGCTACACCTTC.

V gene TRBV12-3 or TRBV12-4 combines with J gene TRBJ1-2; TRBD1 is a possible D gene (6 bases). The germline V and J ends were trimmed by 6 bases and 7 bases, with 15 bases remaining between them. The CDR3 runs to 13 residues. The CDR3 sequence: CASSSTGFGGYTF. DNA for the CDR3: TGTGCCAGCAGCTCCACAGGGTTCGGTGGCTACACCTTC.

In its sample, this clone was seen a few times. This chain links TRBV6-6 with TRBJ2-7; D possibly corresponds to TRBD2 (6 bases). From germline, CDR1 is MNHNY and CDR2 SVGAGI (reference sequence). The CDR3 has 14 residues. Trimming pared 7 bases from V and 2 bases from J, leaving 15 bases between. The CDR3 here is CASIAGRRAYEQYF. The CDR3 nucleotides read TGTGCCAGCATCGCGGGACGGAGAGCCTACGAGCAGTACTTC.

This chain joins TRBV28 and TRBJ1-5, with D possibly matching TRBD1 (5 bases). V lost 1 base, J lost 2 bases, and 15 bases lay in between. Germline lookup yields CDR1 MDHEN and CDR2 SYDVKM. The CDR3 extends over 17 amino acids. CDR3 region: CASSLFAGRKGNQPQHF. CDR3 nucleotides: TGTGCCAGCAGTTTATTTGCAGGGCGAAAGGGCAATCAGCCCCAGCATTTT.

This chain uses TRBV6-1 with TRBJ2-1, with a tentative D call TRBD1 (6 bases). This CDR3 spans 14 amino acids. Germline lookup yields CDR1 MNHNS and CDR2 SASEGT. The germline V and J ends were trimmed by 1 base and 9 bases, with 13 bases remaining between them. The CDR3 nucleotides read TGTGCCAGCAGTGAAGGATGGGGGCGCGGTGAGCAGTTCTTC. Its translation: CASSEGWGRGEQFF.

The chain combines TRBV20-1 with TRBJ1-1, with a weak D call TRBD1 (6 bases). In germline, CDR1 is DFQATT, CDR2 SNEGSKA (reference sequence). V was shortened by 3 bases and J by 8 bases, with 10 bases between the two germline ends. The CDR3 contains 11 residues. The CDR3 DNA sequence: TGCAGTGCTAGGGGGGGGCGCGAAGCTTTCTTT. It encodes CSARGGREAFF.

This clone was detected a few times. The CDR3 is CAWSGQARHYEQYF. CDR3 sequence (DNA): TGTGCCTGGAGTGGCCAGGCCCGTCACTACGAGCAGTACTTC. V and J are TRBV30 and TRBJ2-7, with unresolved D. V shed 1 base and J shed 3 bases, with 13 bases lying between them. The CDR3 length is 14 residues. Per the germline V gene, CDR1 is GTSNPN and CDR2 is SVGIG (reference sequence).

The genes are TRBV19 and TRBJ2-1; TRBD2 matches 10 bases. Germline assignment: CDR1 LNHDA and CDR2 SQIVND (reference sequence). V shed 4 bases and J 4 bases; nucleotides not matched to a gene: 10. This CDR3 contains 17 residues. The DNA for the CDR3 is TGTGCCAGTAGTAACTCAAAAGCGGGGGGGATATACAATGAGCAGTTCTTC. Its translation: CASSNSKAGGIYNEQFF. Full variable domain (outside the CDR3, taken from reference TRBV19 and TRBJ2-1): DGGITQSPKYLFRKEGQNVTLSCEQNLNHDAMYWYRQDPGQGLRLIYYSQIVNDFQKGDIAEGYSVSREKKESFPLTVTSAQKNPTAFYLCASSNSKAGGIYNEQFFGPGTRLTVL.

The J gene is TRBJ2-7, the V gene TRBV24-1; possible D gene TRBD1, 5 bases. CDR1 KGHDR and CDR2 SFDVKD come from the germline V gene. The V and J ends lost 4 bases and 0 bases respectively, with 15 bases between them. The CDR3 covers 16 residues. The DNA for the CDR3 is TGTGCCACCAGTGACCCGAGACAGAATCCCTCCTACGAGCAGTACTTC. It yields the protein CATSDPRQNPSYEQYF.

In its sample, this clone was seen a few times. J is TRBJ2-1 and V is TRBV7-8, with 7 bases fitting TRBD2. CDR1 and CDR2 (germline): SGHVS, FQNEAQ. The CDR3 sequence is 17 residues long. V was clipped by 4 bases and J by 6 bases; unmatched bases: 15. CDR3 in DNA: TGTGCCAGCAGCTCCGGGGGACTAACTTTGAGGGTCAATGAGCAGTTCTTC. This encodes CASSSGGLTLRVNEQFF.

This clone has only one observation. The chain recombines TRBV6-5 with TRBJ2-1; tentatively, D is TRBD2 (7 bases). Trimming removed 6 bases at V and 15 bases at J, with 18 bases between. CDR3 length: 12 amino acids. The germline V gene has CDR1 MNHEY and CDR2 SVGAGI. CDR3 bases: TGTGCCAGCAGCCCCCTAGGGGGGGTGAGGTTCTTC. Amino acid sequence: CASSPLGGVRFF.

The gene calls are TRBV7-9 and TRBJ1-2; D perhaps matches TRBD1 (6 bases). Germline V lookup: CDR1 SEHNR, CDR2 FQNEAQ (reference sequence). V gave up 5 bases and J gave up 2 bases, with 15 bases separating them. This CDR3 contains 15 residues. CDR3 bases: TGTGCCAGCAGCCGTACACTGACAGGAAACTATGGCTACACCTTC. Amino acids: CASSRTLTGNYGYTF.

The chain combines TRBV5-1 with TRBJ2-1; 10 nucleotides line up with TRBD2. There are 14 residues in the CDR3. CDR1 is SGHRS and CDR2 is YFSETQ in the germline V gene. V lost 7 bases and J lost 7; bases outside the gene matches: 8. CDR3 sequence: CASRPGTSANEQFF. The CDR3 nucleotides read TGCGCCAGCCGACCCGGGACTAGCGCGAATGAGCAGTTCTTC. The variable domain in full, completed from reference TRBV5-1 and TRBJ2-1, reads KAGVTQTPRYLIKTRGQQVTLSCSPISGHRSVSWYQQTPGQGLQFLFEYFSETQRNKGNFPGRFSGRQFSNSRSEMNVSTLELGDSALYLCASRPGTSANEQFFGPGTRLTVL.

This chain connects TRBV5-6 to TRBJ1-2, with 10 bases matching TRBD1. Germline V gives CDR1 SGHDT, CDR2 YYEEEE. V trimming: 3 bases; J trimming: 4 bases; junction bases outside the gene matches: 3. CDR3 length: 14 residues. CDR3 loop: CASSSGQGTYGYTF. DNA of the CDR3: TGTGCCAGCAGCTCGGGACAGGGGACCTATGGCTACACCTTC.

The V and J genes are TRBV7-2 and TRBJ2-2, with no clear D. CDR1 is SGHTA, CDR2 FQGNSA, per germline. CDR3 length: 13 residues. V was pared by 3 bases and J by 6 bases, with 8 bases between. CDR3 nucleotide sequence: TGTGCCAGCAGCTTTGGCTCCGCCGGGGAGCTGTTTTTT. Its protein is CASSFGSAGELFF.

A single count supports this clone. The chain couples TRBV6-6 to TRBJ2-7, with 10 bases identical to TRBD2. The CDR3 has 15 amino acids. Germline V gives CDR1 MNHNY, CDR2 SVGAGI (reference sequence). V was clipped by 6 bases and J by 2 bases; unmatched bases: 7. The CDR3 DNA reads as TGTGCCAGCAGCCTAGGGACTAGCGAGACCTACGAGCAGTACTTC. Its protein product is CASSLGTSETYEQYF.

The genes are TRBV5-4 and TRBJ2-7, with 7 bases matching TRBD2. Trimming removed 4 bases from V and 3 bases from J; junction bases left unmatched: 7. CDR1 is SGHNT, CDR2 YYREEE, per germline (reference sequence). The CDR3 has 14 amino acids. This CDR3 is CASSGERDYYEQYF. CDR3 DNA: TGTGCCAGCAGCGGGGAGCGGGACTACTACGAGCAGTACTTC.

This CDR3 reads CASSDQVLYGYTF. CDR3 DNA: TGTGCCAGCAGTGATCAGGTTCTCTATGGCTACACCTTC. V and J are TRBV2 and TRBJ1-2, with no clear D. Between the trimmed V and J ends, which lost 3 bases and 4 bases, there was a span of 9 bases. Per germline, CDR1 SNHLY and CDR2 FYNNEI. There are 13 residues in the CDR3.

This chain links TRBV3-1 (or the pseudogene TRBV3-2) with TRBJ2-7, with TRBD1 identical over 11 bases. The CDR3 spans 14 residues. V was clipped by 5 bases and J by 3 bases; unmatched bases: 3. Per the germline V gene, CDR1 is LGHDT and CDR2 is YNNKEL (reference sequence). The chain's CDR3 is CASSVGQGDYEQYF. The CDR3 DNA is TGTGCCAGCAGCGTGGGACAGGGGGACTACGAGCAGTACTTC.

J is TRBJ2-1 and V is TRBV5-1; D perhaps matches TRBD2 (6 bases). Trimming removed 4 bases from V and 2 bases from J, with 13 bases in between. Germline V lookup: CDR1 SGHRS, CDR2 YFSETQ. This CDR3 has 15 residues. CDR3 in amino acids: CASSVGLKAYNEQFF. Written as DNA, the CDR3 is TGCGCCAGCAGCGTGGGACTTAAGGCCTACAATGAGCAGTTCTTC.

Worth noting for this clone: Within the sample, other DNA sequences also encode this same CDR3. The V call is TRBV4-2, the J call TRBJ1-1; D is possibly TRBD1 (5 bases). V lost 0 bases and J 4 bases, leaving 9 bases between the germline ends. The CDR3 spans 14 residues. The V gene's germline CDR1 is LGHNA and CDR2 YNFKEQ. The CDR3 sequence: CASSQDGGGTEAFF. The CDR3 DNA sequence: TGTGCCAGCAGCCAAGATGGGGGGGGCACTGAAGCTTTCTTT.

This clone was seen more than once but under ten times. V is TRBV20-1 and J is TRBJ1-2, with D hard to call. V was cut by 3 bases and J by 0 bases, with 14 bases left in between. CDR1 is DFQATT and CDR2 is SNEGSKA in the germline V gene (reference sequence). The CDR3 has 15 residues. The CDR3 reads CSASSQSVANYGYTF. CDR3 nucleotides: TGCAGTGCTAGTTCACAATCCGTCGCTAACTATGGCTACACCTTC.

This clone showed up just once. This chain connects TRBV6-2 or TRBV6-3 to TRBJ1-1, with 7 bases fitting TRBD1. The CDR3 is 13 residues long. Germline V gives CDR1 MNHEY, CDR2 SVGEGT. The ends lost 2 bases at V and 5 bases at J; junction bases unmatched: 2. The CDR3 is CASSYARGTEAFF. For the CDR3, the DNA is TGTGCCAGCAGTTACGCCAGGGGGACTGAAGCTTTCTTT.

This clone appeared a single time. The CDR3 sequence is CASHSSSGNTIYF. DNA for the CDR3: TGTGCCAGCCACAGCAGCTCTGGAAACACCATATATTTT. V and J are TRBV2 and TRBJ1-3; D is unclear. Germline V gene sequence: CDR1 SNHLY, CDR2 FYNNEI. The CDR3 length is 13 residues. With 8 bases removed from V and 0 bases from J, the gap between germline ends came to 8 bases.